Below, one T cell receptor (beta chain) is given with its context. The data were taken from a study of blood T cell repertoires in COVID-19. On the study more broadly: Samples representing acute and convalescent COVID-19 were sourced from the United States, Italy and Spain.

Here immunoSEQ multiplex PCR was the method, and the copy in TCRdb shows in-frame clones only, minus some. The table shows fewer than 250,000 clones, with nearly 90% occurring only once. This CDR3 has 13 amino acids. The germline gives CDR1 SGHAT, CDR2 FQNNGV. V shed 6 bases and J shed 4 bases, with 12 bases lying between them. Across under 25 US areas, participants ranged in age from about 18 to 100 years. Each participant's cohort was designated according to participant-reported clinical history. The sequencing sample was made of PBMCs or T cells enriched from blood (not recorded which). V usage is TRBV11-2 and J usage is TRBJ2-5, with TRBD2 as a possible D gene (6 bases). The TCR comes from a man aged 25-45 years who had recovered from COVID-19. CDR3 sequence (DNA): TGTGCCAGCAGATACGGGAGCTTAGAGACCCAGTACTTC. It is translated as CASRYGSLETQYF.